The 23 T cell receptor beta chains in this list originate from one sample, sequenced in a study of control samples from healthy donors and cancer patients. Sequencing was performed with immunoSEQ multiplex PCR; in TCRdb, only in-frame clones are kept and a portion is missing. The sample shows around 120,000 clones, approximately 88% of them seen only once. Input material: blood. These receptors all stem from a middle-aged man in good health.

This rearrangement joins TRBV7-6 to TRBJ2-4; a weak D match, TRBD2 (6 bases). From germline, CDR1 is SGHVS and CDR2 FNYEAQ. The V end was cut by 2 bases, the J end by 4 bases, with 18 bases between. This CDR3 region has 17 residues. CDR3 nucleotides: TGTGCCAGCAGCTTATGGGGAGGAGAAACCCCAAAAAACATTCAGTACTTC. Protein sequence: CASSLWGGETPKNIQYF.

The chain uses TRBV5-1 and TRBJ2-7; 8 positions match TRBD1. Germline lookup yields CDR1 SGHRS and CDR2 YFSETQ. The V segment lost 3 bases and the J segment 3 bases; nucleotides outside the gene matches: 5. The CDR3 has 14 residues. The CDR3 nucleotides read TGCGCCAGCAGCTCCCAGGGGGCCCTCTACGAGCAGTACTTC. This encodes CASSSQGALYEQYF.

The chain carries TRBV9 and TRBJ2-2, with D tentatively TRBD2 (5 bases). The ends were cut back, 4 bases at V and 7 bases at J, with 14 bases in the middle. This CDR3 is 14 amino acids long. Germline assignment: CDR1 SGDLS and CDR2 YYNGEE. The chain's CDR3 is CASSPRDRVGELFF. CDR3 DNA sequence: TGTGCCAGCAGCCCCCGGGATCGTGTCGGGGAGCTGTTTTTT.

This rearrangement joins TRBV6-6 to TRBJ1-2; weak D call: TRBD1 (6 bases). Trimming removed 2 bases from V and 12 bases from J, with 13 bases in between. Germline lookup yields CDR1 MNHNY and CDR2 SVGAGI (reference sequence). CDR3 length: 12 amino acids. The CDR3 is CASSYGQGFDTF. The CDR3 bases are TGTGCCAGCAGTTACGGGCAGGGGTTTGACACCTTC.

This clone was counted a single time. The chain couples TRBV4-3 to TRBJ1-6, with 8 nucleotides matching TRBD1. This CDR3 comprises 20 residues. V lost 1 base to trimming and J lost 1 base; unmatched junction nucleotides: 12. Germline V gene sequence: CDR1 LGHNA, CDR2 YSLEER. The CDR3 sequence: CASSQARGQGGRSYNSPLHF. The CDR3 DNA sequence: TGCGCCAGCAGCCAAGCCAGAGGACAGGGAGGTCGATCCTATAATTCACCCCTCCACTTT.

The CDR3 nucleotides are TGTGCCACCAGCCGGACAGGGAGCGACGAGCAGTACTTC. This sequence encodes CATSRTGSDEQYF. The chain links TRBV24-1 to TRBJ2-7; 8 bases line up with TRBD1. Germline CDR1 and CDR2: KGHDR and SFDVKD. This CDR3 has 13 amino acids. The ends lost 7 bases at V and 5 bases at J; junction bases unmatched: 6.

This clone was picked up a small number of times. The J gene is TRBJ1-3, the V gene TRBV6-4; D is ambiguous. The ends were cut back, 6 bases at V and 0 bases at J, with 15 bases in the middle. CDR3 length equals 16 residues. Germline-derived CDR1 and CDR2 are MRHNA and SNTAGT. The CDR3 protein is CASSDPACLSGNTIYF. CDR3 sequence (DNA): TGTGCCAGCAGCGACCCGGCGTGCCTCTCTGGAAACACCATATATTTT.

The V gene is TRBV24-1, the J gene TRBJ1-2, with a possible D match to TRBD1 (6 bases). With 5 bases removed from V and 3 bases from J, the gap between germline ends came to 15 bases. The CDR3 is 15 residues long. Germline V CDR1 and CDR2: KGHDR, SFDVKD. CDR3 sequence reads: CATSGGAGRDYGYTF. As DNA, the CDR3 is TGTGCCACCAGTGGGGGGGCGGGGAGAGACTATGGCTACACCTTC.

Here the CDR3 DNA reads TGTGCCTGGAGAAACCAGGGGACAAATACGCAGTATTTT. Protein product: CAWRNQGTNTQYF. This chain joins TRBV30 and TRBJ2-3; D is possibly TRBD1 (6 bases). CDR3 size: 13 residues. V was clipped by 3 bases and J by 7 bases, with 14 bases between them. Germline V lookup: CDR1 GTSNPN, CDR2 SVGIG (reference sequence). The full variable domain, completed using reference TRBV30 and TRBJ2-3, is SQTIHQWPATLVQPVGSPLSLECTVEGTSNPNLYWYRQAAGRGLQLLFYSVGIGQISSEVPQNLSASRPQDRQFILSSKKLLLSDSGFYLCAWRNQGTNTQYFGPGTRLTVL.

This chain connects TRBV5-4 to TRBJ2-7; 9 bases line up with TRBD1. This CDR3 comprises 13 residues. Germline trimming cut 4 bases from V and 4 bases from J; bases unmatched to any gene: 3. CDR1 SGHNT and CDR2 YYREEE come from the germline V gene (reference sequence). CDR3 loop: CASSLDRGYEQYF. The CDR3 DNA sequence: TGTGCCAGCAGCCTGGACAGGGGTTACGAGCAGTACTTC.

In DNA, the CDR3 is TGTGCTAGTGGTCCGGACGGAATGAACACTGAAGCTTTCTTT. It yields the protein CASGPDGMNTEAFF. This sequence joins TRBV12-5 and TRBJ1-1; D not resolved. This CDR3 region has 14 residues. Trimming stripped 5 bases from V and 0 bases from J, with 10 bases between. Germline V gene data show CDR1 as LGHNT and CDR2 as FRNRAP.

Note on this clone: The junction departs from the called germline gene at one end, perhaps through a read error. The chain has TRBV12-3 or TRBV12-4 and TRBJ1-3; D is uncertain. The CDR3 is 12 amino acids. This CDR3 is CASSLWLHTTYF. The CDR3 nucleotides are TGCGCCAGCAGTTTATGGCTACACACCACATATTTT.

This clone was recorded a few times. The gene calls are TRBV25-1 and TRBJ1-3; no clear D. The CDR3 loop spans 14 amino acids. Germline CDR1 MGHDK, CDR2 SYGVNS. The V and J ends lost 4 bases and 4 bases respectively, with 11 bases between them. Here the CDR3 reads CASSARKPGNTIYF. The CDR3 DNA reads TGTGCCAGCAGTGCTCGGAAACCCGGAAACACCATATATTTT.

V is TRBV4-1 and J is TRBJ2-7; 9 bases are shared with TRBD2. The CDR3 is 16 amino acids. In germline, CDR1 is MGHRA, CDR2 YSYEKL. J was trimmed by 2 bases and V by 2 bases; bases with no gene match: 7. CDR3 coding DNA: TGCGCCAGCAGCCAACAACTGACTAGCGGAGCCTACGAGCAGTACTTC. The encoded protein is CASSQQLTSGAYEQYF.

V gene TRBV9 combines with J gene TRBJ2-2; TRBD1 matches 8 bases. The CDR3 runs to 16 residues. Unmatched junction bases numbered 7, after V lost 0 bases and J lost 6 bases. CDR1 is SGDLS and CDR2 is YYNGEE in the germline V gene. The CDR3 loop reads CASSVEPGQGAGELFF. In DNA, the CDR3 is TGTGCCAGCAGCGTAGAACCAGGACAGGGCGCCGGGGAGCTGTTTTTT.

The chain is built from TRBV30 and TRBJ1-1; D is possibly TRBD1 (6 bases). Germline V CDR1 and CDR2: GTSNPN, SVGIG (reference sequence). V lost 3 bases to trimming and J lost 11 bases, with 13 bases between them. The CDR3 spans 11 residues. CDR3 sequence (DNA): TGTGCCTGGAGCCGAACAGGGAAGGCTTTCTTT. Protein product: CAWSRTGKAFF. The whole variable domain, filled in from reference TRBV30 and TRBJ1-1, reads SQTIHQWPATLVQPVGSPLSLECTVEGTSNPNLYWYRQAAGRGLQLLFYSVGIGQISSEVPQNLSASRPQDRQFILSSKKLLLSDSGFYLCAWSRTGKAFFGQGTRLTVV.

The J gene is TRBJ1-2, the V gene TRBV4-1; 7 bases are a match to TRBD1. V was clipped by 1 base and J by 2 bases; unmatched bases: 4. The V gene's germline CDR1 is MGHRA and CDR2 YSYEKL. This CDR3 comprises 15 residues. CDR3 sequence: CASSQAGTANYGYTF. CDR3 nucleotides: TGCGCCAGCAGCCAAGCCGGGACAGCAAACTATGGCTACACCTTC.

The V gene is TRBV13, the J gene TRBJ2-7; TRBD2 agrees at 14 bases. CDR1 and CDR2 (germline): PRHDT, FYEKMQ (reference sequence). There are 17 residues in the CDR3. Trimming at V came to 3 bases and at J to 7 bases, leaving 11 bases not matched to a gene. CDR3: CASSFGLAGGPIKEQYF. CDR3 bases: TGTGCCAGCAGCTTCGGACTAGCGGGGGGCCCCATTAAGGAGCAGTACTTC.

CDR3 in amino acids: CASSFSTGTGGNGYTF. The CDR3 DNA sequence: TGTGCCAGCAGCTTTTCTACCGGGACAGGGGGTAATGGCTACACCTTC. The V call is TRBV7-9, the J call TRBJ1-2, with 11 nucleotides matching TRBD1. Germline assignment: CDR1 SEHNR and CDR2 FQNEAQ (reference sequence). The V gene end was trimmed by 3 bases and the J gene end by 6 bases; junction bases not matched to a gene: 9. CDR3 length: 16 amino acids.

This chain links TRBV6-5 with TRBJ2-3, with D possibly called TRBD1 or TRBD2 (5 bases each). CDR1 MNHEY and CDR2 SVGAGI come from the germline V gene. The CDR3 sequence is 15 residues long. V was clipped by 7 bases and J by 0 bases, with 14 bases between them. CDR3 bases: TGTGCCAGCAAAGGGGACGACACTAGCACAGATACGCAGTATTTT. As protein: CASKGDDTSTDTQYF.

The chain combines TRBV5-1 with TRBJ2-3, with D perhaps TRBD1 (6 bases). Trimming stripped 0 bases from V and 1 base from J, with 6 bases between. Germline-derived CDR1 and CDR2 are SGHRS and YFSETQ. The CDR3 loop spans 14 amino acids. The CDR3 here is CASSLDRGTDTQYF. The DNA for the CDR3 is TGCGCCAGCAGCTTGGACAGGGGCACAGATACGCAGTATTTT.

CDR3: CASSQVMGGYGYTF. The CDR3 region has the DNA TGCGCCAGCAGCCAAGTCATGGGAGGGTATGGCTACACCTTC. The rearrangement links TRBV4-1 to TRBJ1-2; D remains ambiguous. V lost 1 base, J lost 5 bases, and 11 bases lay in between. Germline V gene data show CDR1 as MGHRA and CDR2 as YSYEKL. CDR3 length equals 14 residues.

V and J are TRBV5-4 and TRBJ2-1, with 10 bases lining up with TRBD2. V gave up 0 bases and J gave up 3 bases; unmatched junction bases: 6. Germline CDR1 SGHNT, CDR2 YYREEE (reference sequence). The CDR3 covers 17 residues. The CDR3 sequence: CASSLVHLAGVYNEQFF. CDR3 sequence (DNA): TGTGCCAGCAGCTTGGTGCATCTAGCGGGGGTCTACAATGAGCAGTTCTTC.